This TCR beta chain is drawn from a study of cytomegalovirus exposure and HLA in healthy donors. In regard to this clone: Its specificity is not known.

Per germline, CDR1 LGHNT and CDR2 FRNRAP. CDR3 length: 13 amino acids. The germline V and J ends were trimmed by 6 bases and 8 bases, with 14 bases remaining between them. The study's findings and limits: Rare TCR sequences dominated, though some public TCRs recurred in many donors. It was confirmed in vitro that a few of the CMV-associated chains were specific for CMV antigens. Previous analysis showed most TCR beta V segments were productive about 87% or about 30% of the time.

It was with 60 Vbeta and 13 Jbeta primers that the PCR ran. Sequenced by immunoSEQ multiplex PCR; TCRdb stores in-frame clones only, minus some. The sample lists 130,000 to 150,000 clones; around 75% were seen once. Material: PBMCs. This chain uses TRBV12-5 with TRBJ2-4; D is perhaps TRBD2 (5 bases). The source of this sequence is a woman between 40 and 55 years old in good health and CMV-seronegative. This chain's CDR3 is CASGWQSRDIQYF. The CDR3 DNA is TGTGCTAGTGGCTGGCAGTCGAGGGACATTCAGTACTTC. Using reference TRBV12-5 and TRBJ2-4 for the parts outside the CDR3, the full variable domain is DARVTQTPRHKVTEMGQEVTMRCQPILGHNTVFWYRQTMMQGLELLAYFRNRAPLDDSGMPKDRFSAEMPDATLATLKIQPSEPRDSAVYFCASGWQSRDIQYFGAGTRLSVL.